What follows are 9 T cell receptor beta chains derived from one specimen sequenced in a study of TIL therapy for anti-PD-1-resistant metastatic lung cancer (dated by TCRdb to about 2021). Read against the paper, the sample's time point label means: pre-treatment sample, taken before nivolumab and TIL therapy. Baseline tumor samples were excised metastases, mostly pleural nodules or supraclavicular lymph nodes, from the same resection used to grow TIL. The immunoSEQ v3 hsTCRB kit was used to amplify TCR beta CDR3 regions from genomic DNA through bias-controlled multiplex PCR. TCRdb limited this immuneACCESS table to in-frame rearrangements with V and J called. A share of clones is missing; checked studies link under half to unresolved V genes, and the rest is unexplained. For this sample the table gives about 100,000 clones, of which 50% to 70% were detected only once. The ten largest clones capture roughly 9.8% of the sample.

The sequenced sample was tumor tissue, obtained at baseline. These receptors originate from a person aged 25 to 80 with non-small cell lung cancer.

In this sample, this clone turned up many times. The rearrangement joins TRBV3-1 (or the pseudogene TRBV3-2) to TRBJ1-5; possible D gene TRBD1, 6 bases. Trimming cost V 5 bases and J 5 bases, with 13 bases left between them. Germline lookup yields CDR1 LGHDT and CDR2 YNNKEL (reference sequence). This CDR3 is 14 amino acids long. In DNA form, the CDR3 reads TGTGCCAGCAGCTTATTCGGACAGCATCAGCCCCAGCATTTT. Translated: CASSLFGQHQPQHF.

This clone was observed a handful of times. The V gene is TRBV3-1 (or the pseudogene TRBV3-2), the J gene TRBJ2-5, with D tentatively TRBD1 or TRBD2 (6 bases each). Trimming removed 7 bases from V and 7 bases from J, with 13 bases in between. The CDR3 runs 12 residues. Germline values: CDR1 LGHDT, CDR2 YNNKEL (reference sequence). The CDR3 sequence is CASTYTGATQYF. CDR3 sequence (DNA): TGTGCCAGCACCTACACGGGGGCGACCCAGTACTTC.

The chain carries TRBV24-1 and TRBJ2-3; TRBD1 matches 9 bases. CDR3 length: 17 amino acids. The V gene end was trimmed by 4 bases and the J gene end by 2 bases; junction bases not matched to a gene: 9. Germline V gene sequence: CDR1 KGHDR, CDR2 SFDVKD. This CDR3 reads CATSDPNRGHITDTQYF. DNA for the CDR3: TGTGCCACCAGTGACCCGAACAGGGGGCATATCACAGATACGCAGTATTTT.

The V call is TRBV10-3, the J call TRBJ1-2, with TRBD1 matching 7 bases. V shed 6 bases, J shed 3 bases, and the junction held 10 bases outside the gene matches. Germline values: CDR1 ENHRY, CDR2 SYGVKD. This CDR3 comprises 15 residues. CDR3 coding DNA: TGTGCCATCAGGGAGGGGGCCCATATAGACTATGGCTACACCTTC. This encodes CAIREGAHIDYGYTF.

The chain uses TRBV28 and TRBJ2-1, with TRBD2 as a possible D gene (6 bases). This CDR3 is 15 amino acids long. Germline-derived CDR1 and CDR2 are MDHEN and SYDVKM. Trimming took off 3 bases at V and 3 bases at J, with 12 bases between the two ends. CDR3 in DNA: TGTGCCAGCAGTTTTCGACCGGAGGGCTACAATGAGCAGTTCTTC. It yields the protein CASSFRPEGYNEQFF.

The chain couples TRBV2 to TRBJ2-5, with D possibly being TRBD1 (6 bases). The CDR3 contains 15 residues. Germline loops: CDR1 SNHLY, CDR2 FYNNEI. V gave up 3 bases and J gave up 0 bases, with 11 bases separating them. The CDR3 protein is CASSDRQGHQETQYF. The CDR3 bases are TGTGCCAGCAGTGATCGCCAGGGGCACCAAGAGACCCAGTACTTC. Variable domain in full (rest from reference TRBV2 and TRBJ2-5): EPEVTQTPSHQVTQMGQEVILRCVPISNHLYFYWYRQILGQKVEFLVSFYNNEISEKSEIFDDQFSVERPDGSNFTLKIRSTKLEDSAMYFCASSDRQGHQETQYFGPGTRLLVL.

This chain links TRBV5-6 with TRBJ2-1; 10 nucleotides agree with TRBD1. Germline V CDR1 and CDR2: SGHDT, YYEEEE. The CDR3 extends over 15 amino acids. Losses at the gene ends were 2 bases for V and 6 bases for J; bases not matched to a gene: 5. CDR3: CASSFRDRGSNEQFF. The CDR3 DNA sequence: TGTGCCAGCAGCTTCCGGGACAGGGGCAGCAATGAGCAGTTCTTC.

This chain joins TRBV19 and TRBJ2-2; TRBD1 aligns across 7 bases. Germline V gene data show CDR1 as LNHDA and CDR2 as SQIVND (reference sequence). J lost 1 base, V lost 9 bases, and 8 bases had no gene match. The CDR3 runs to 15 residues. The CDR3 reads CASRSSGGNTGELFF. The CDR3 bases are TGTGCCAGCAGAAGTTCAGGGGGGAACACCGGGGAGCTGTTTTTT.

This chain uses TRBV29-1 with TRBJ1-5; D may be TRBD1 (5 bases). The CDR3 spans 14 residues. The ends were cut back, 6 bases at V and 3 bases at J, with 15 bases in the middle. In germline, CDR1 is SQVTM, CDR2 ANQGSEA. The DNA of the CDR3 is TGCAGCGTCCTAGATACAGGTTTCAATCAGCCCCAGCATTTT. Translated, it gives CSVLDTGFNQPQHF.